This T cell receptor (beta chain) stems from a study of cytomegalovirus exposure and HLA in healthy donors. Points from the study as a whole: Some TCR beta chains (approximately 180 of them) were listed as cytomegalovirus-associated.

The junction had 9 bases not matched to a gene; V was cut back by 5 bases and J by 0 bases. CDR1 and CDR2 from the germline V gene are LNHDA and SQIVND (reference sequence). The CDR3 length is 16 residues. On this clone: Its target is unknown.

The PCR ran on 60 Vbeta and 13 Jbeta primers. Clones were sequenced by immunoSEQ multiplex PCR, and TCRdb holds only the in-frame ones, with some missing. The data show around 220,000 clones, 70% to 80% seen once. As for the donors, each was a healthy bone marrow donor. This sequence originates from a girl aged 2 to 9 in good health and CMV-seronegative. V usage is TRBV19 and J usage is TRBJ2-7; 8 nucleotides align to TRBD1. Sequenced material: PBMCs. As DNA, the CDR3 is TGTGCCAGTAGTTCTCTAGGACAGGGAAGCTCCTACGAGCAGTACTTC. Translation gives CASSSLGQGSSYEQYF.